Each of the 17 T cell receptor beta chains below was sequenced from the same sample in a study of T-cell memory formation after mild COVID-19. One entry per CDR3 protein results from TCRdb running MiXCR on the 5' RACE reads. The profile shows roughly 510,000 distinct CDR3 sequences, roughly 17% of them singletons. Sequenced input: PBMCs or a T cell subset sorted from them (not recorded which). The receptors stem from an adult woman who had mild COVID-19 (a few samples of this study predate the infection). Cell type and time point are not known.

Only a few counts were recorded for this clonotype. The chain has TRBV7-2 and TRBJ2-1, with 15 bases that match TRBD2. V shed 4 bases and J 6 bases; nucleotides not matched to a gene: 1. The germline V gene has CDR1 SGHTA and CDR2 FQGNSA. There are 15 residues in the CDR3. The CDR3 reads CASSWTSGGANEQFF. The CDR3 DNA reads TGTGCCAGCAGCTGGACTAGCGGGGGGGCCAATGAGCAGTTCTTC.

This chain connects TRBV13 to TRBJ2-4; tentatively, D is TRBD1 (5 bases). Per germline, CDR1 PRHDT and CDR2 FYEKMQ (reference sequence). Trimming left V 5 bases short and J 1 base short, with 15 bases between. The CDR3 runs to 16 residues. CDR3 amino acids: CASSPLLAGAKNIQYF. The CDR3 DNA is TGTGCCAGCAGCCCCCTCTTGGCAGGGGCCAAAAACATTCAGTACTTC.

The chain couples TRBV20-1 to TRBJ2-5, with 10 bases fitting TRBD1. The germline V gene has CDR1 DFQATT and CDR2 SNEGSKA (reference sequence). The length of the CDR3 is 14 residues. The trim removed 5 bases at V and 3 bases at J, leaving 6 bases unmatched. The CDR3 DNA reads as TGCAGTGCTGTCCCGGGACAGGGGAAAGAGACCCAGTACTTC. As protein: CSAVPGQGKETQYF.

This clonotype was recorded a few times. The CDR3 bases are TGTGCCACCAGCAGAGCTGGGTCGACCGAAGAGACCCAGTACTTC. It encodes CATSRAGSTEETQYF. This rearrangement joins TRBV15 to TRBJ2-5; D gene ambiguous. CDR1 and CDR2 from the germline V gene are LNHNV and YYDKDF (reference sequence). The V gene lost 1 base and the J gene lost 3 bases, with 12 bases spanning the gap. The CDR3 contains 15 residues.

This chain uses TRBV27 with TRBJ2-2; TRBD1 aligns across 11 bases. Looked up from germline, CDR1 is MNHEY and CDR2 is SMNVEV (reference sequence). J lost 1 base, V lost 4 bases, and 5 bases had no gene match. The CDR3 totals 17 residues. CDR3 region: CASSWDRGTLNTGELFF. CDR3 DNA sequence: TGTGCCAGCAGTTGGGACAGGGGGACTCTGAACACCGGGGAGCTGTTTTTT.

This chain links TRBV14 with TRBJ1-3; the D gene is possibly TRBD1 (5 bases). The CDR3 extends over 14 amino acids. Trimming took 4 bases from V and 4 from J, leaving 11 bases between them. The germline V gene encodes CDR1 SGHDN and CDR2 FVKESK. CDR3 loop: CASSPWDWGNTIYF. Written as DNA, the CDR3 is TGTGCCAGCAGCCCCTGGGACTGGGGAAACACCATATATTTT.

This clonotype was counted a few times. The V and J genes are TRBV29-1 and TRBJ2-2; weak D call: TRBD1 (5 bases). The CDR3 is 14 amino acids. Germline V gene data show CDR1 as SQVTM and CDR2 as ANQGSEA. Trimming removed 2 bases at V and 1 base at J, with 8 bases between. CDR3 DNA sequence: TGCAGCGTTGAAACAGGTCGGAACACCGGGGAGCTGTTTTTT. Protein product: CSVETGRNTGELFF.

This clonotype was picked up a small number of times. The V gene is TRBV7-8, the J gene TRBJ1-2; 9 bases align to TRBD1. The J segment lost 7 bases and the V segment lost 5 bases, leaving 14 bases of the junction unmatched. This CDR3 has 16 residues. The germline V gene encodes CDR1 SGHVS and CDR2 FQNEAQ. The DNA for the CDR3 is TGTGCCAGCAGCCTCCGGACAGGGGAGCTGCGGGGTGGCTACACCTTC. Residues: CASSLRTGELRGGYTF.

This clonotype appeared a few times. The rearrangement links TRBV3-1 to TRBJ2-1, with 14 bases lining up with TRBD2. The CDR3 runs to 17 residues. The germline V gene has CDR1 LGHDT and CDR2 YNNKEL (reference sequence). Losses at the gene ends were 4 bases for V and 5 bases for J; bases not matched to a gene: 7. The DNA for the CDR3 is TGTGCCAGCAGCCCTGGGACTAGCGGGAGTCTGAACAATGAGCAGTTCTTC. Its translation is CASSPGTSGSLNNEQFF.

The V call is TRBV5-6, the J call TRBJ2-5, with D unclear. The CDR3 contains 14 residues. V lost 4 bases and J 2 bases, leaving 12 bases between the germline ends. Germline values: CDR1 SGHDT, CDR2 YYEEEE. Here the CDR3 reads CASSPDQGQETQYF. The CDR3 coding sequence is TGTGCCAGCAGCCCGGACCAAGGGCAAGAGACCCAGTACTTC.

This clonotype was counted a few times. The CDR3 nucleotides are TGTGCCAGCTCCGGGACAGGGTACGGTCAGGGCTTAAGGCCCTACAATGAGCAGTTCTTC. Translation gives CASSGTGYGQGLRPYNEQFF. The chain links TRBV14 to TRBJ2-1; 9 nucleotides match TRBD1. Germline V gene lookup returns CDR1 SGHDN and CDR2 FVKESK. The CDR3 spans 20 residues. With 8 bases clipped from V and 2 bases from J, the junction kept 22 bases outside the gene matches. The full variable domain, completed using reference TRBV14 and TRBJ2-1, is EAGVTQFPSHSVIEKGQTVTLRCDPISGHDNLYWYRRVMGKEIKFLLHFVKESKQDESGMPNNRFLAERTGGTYSTLKVQPAELEDSGVYFCASSGTGYGQGLRPYNEQFFGPGTRLTVL.

This clonotype has just a few counts. The V gene is TRBV7-3, the J gene TRBJ2-5, with 12 bases that match TRBD2. Germline CDR1 reads SGHTA; CDR2 reads FQGTGA. The CDR3 covers 16 residues. J lost 2 bases, V lost 5 bases, and 6 bases had no gene match. This chain's CDR3 is CASSRGLAGTQETQYF. The CDR3 DNA follows: TGTGCCAGCAGCCGTGGACTAGCGGGGACGCAAGAGACCCAGTACTTC.

This clonotype was counted only a few times. This chain connects TRBV7-9 to TRBJ1-1; 7 bases agree with TRBD1. This CDR3 is built from 15 residues. Germline lookup yields CDR1 SEHNR and CDR2 FQNEAQ (reference sequence). The V segment lost 2 bases and the J segment 3 bases; nucleotides outside the gene matches: 6. CDR3 amino acids: CASSLRQGRDTEAFF. In DNA form, the CDR3 reads TGTGCCAGCAGCTTAAGACAGGGCAGGGACACTGAAGCTTTCTTT.

The CDR3 DNA sequence: TGTGCCAGCAGTGCCGGACAGCAAGAGACCCAGTACTTC. It translates to CASSAGQQETQYF. The rearrangement uses TRBV6-2 or TRBV6-3 and TRBJ2-5, with D possibly TRBD1 on 6 matching bases. This CDR3 has 13 residues. Trimming stripped 5 bases from V and 2 bases from J, with 9 bases between. Germline CDR1 is MNHEY and CDR2 is SVGEGT.

This chain joins TRBV10-3 and TRBJ2-1; tentatively, D is TRBD2 (5 bases). CDR1 is ENHRY and CDR2 is SYGVKD in the germline V gene. Trimming left V 8 bases short and J 6 bases short, with 11 bases between. The CDR3 is 12 residues long. As DNA, the CDR3 is TGTGCCATCTCGCCAGGAGGCAATGAGCAGTTCTTC. Its protein is CAISPGGNEQFF.

The chain is built from TRBV7-8 and TRBJ2-7, with 10 nucleotides matching TRBD2. The V segment lost 0 bases and the J segment 4 bases; nucleotides outside the gene matches: 3. Germline V gives CDR1 SGHVS, CDR2 FQNEAQ. This CDR3 is 15 amino acids long. CDR3 sequence: CASSLASSGGYEQYF. The CDR3 region has the DNA TGTGCCAGCAGCTTAGCCTCTAGCGGGGGTTACGAGCAGTACTTC.

Only a few counts were recorded for this clonotype. V gene TRBV12-3 or TRBV12-4 combines with J gene TRBJ1-1, with a weak D call TRBD1 (5 bases). CDR3 size: 17 residues. V lost 3 bases, J lost 5 bases, and 22 bases lay in between. CDR3 nucleotide sequence: TGTGCCAGCAGTTTGATTCCCGGGGCGAGATTGGAGACTGAAGCTTTCTTT. The encoded protein is CASSLIPGARLETEAFF.